The 13 T cell receptor beta chains below all came from one sample that was sequenced in a study of cytomegalovirus exposure and HLA in healthy donors. The PCR made use of 60 Vbeta and 13 Jbeta primers. TCRdb's table, derived via immunoSEQ multiplex PCR, lists solely in-frame clones and lacks some. The sample includes 85,000 to 130,000 clones, 9.5% to 13% of them seen just once. Sequenced: PBMCs. These TCRs come from a man aged 35 to 55 in good health and CMV-seropositive.

This chain links TRBV13 with TRBJ2-7; 10 bases are shared with TRBD1. This CDR3 contains 14 residues. Germline assignment: CDR1 PRHDT and CDR2 FYEKMQ (reference sequence). Losses at the gene ends were 5 bases for V and 7 bases for J; bases not matched to a gene: 8. The chain's CDR3 is CASSPPGTGVEQYF. CDR3 sequence (DNA): TGTGCCAGCAGCCCACCCGGGACAGGGGTTGAGCAGTACTTC.

The chain uses TRBV5-1 and TRBJ2-5; weak D call: TRBD2 (5 bases). The CDR3 is 14 residues long. Per germline, CDR1 SGHRS and CDR2 YFSETQ. Trimming took off 4 bases at V and 4 bases at J, with 14 bases between the two ends. In DNA, the CDR3 is TGCGCCAGCAGCCCAATCCCTAGCACAGAGACCCAGTACTTC. Protein product: CASSPIPSTETQYF.

V is TRBV6-1 and J is TRBJ2-5, with D possibly matching TRBD1 (7 bases). V lost 4 bases and J lost 5, with 20 bases in between. Germline V gene data show CDR1 as MNHNS and CDR2 as SASEGT. CDR3 length equals 16 residues. CDR3 sequence reads: CASSVLVQGGVETQYF. The CDR3 region has the DNA TGTGCCAGCAGTGTTCTAGTGCAGGGGGGCGTGGAGACCCAGTACTTC.

This sequence joins TRBV29-1 and TRBJ2-1, with D uncertain. Germline CDR1 is SQVTM and CDR2 is ANQGSEA. The germline V and J ends were trimmed by 6 bases and 2 bases, with 8 bases remaining between them. This CDR3 is built from 12 residues. The DNA for the CDR3 is TGCAGCGTCCGCCAGGCCTACAATGAGCAGTTCTTC. It specifies CSVRQAYNEQFF.

This clone was counted only a few times. The chain employs TRBV29-1 and TRBJ2-7, with 7 nucleotides matching TRBD1. There are 13 residues in the CDR3. V trimming: 4 bases; J trimming: 2 bases; junction bases outside the gene matches: 5. In germline, CDR1 is SQVTM, CDR2 ANQGSEA. The CDR3 loop reads CSVGEGGPYEQYF. CDR3 nucleotides: TGCAGCGTTGGAGAAGGGGGCCCCTACGAGCAGTACTTC.

The rearrangement joins TRBV10-3 to TRBJ2-2; 13 bases are a match to TRBD2. The V and J ends lost 4 bases and 5 bases, in that order; junction bases with no gene match: 4. The germline V gene has CDR1 ENHRY and CDR2 SYGVKD. The CDR3 runs 16 residues. The CDR3 is CAISGLAGGGTGELFF. The CDR3, as DNA: TGTGCCATCAGTGGACTAGCGGGAGGTGGTACCGGGGAGCTGTTTTTT.

This clone was found a few times. The chain combines TRBV5-1 with TRBJ2-6, with 8 bases matching TRBD1. Germline V gene lookup returns CDR1 SGHRS and CDR2 YFSETQ. The CDR3 has 17 amino acids. With 1 base clipped from V and 4 bases from J, the junction kept 7 bases outside the gene matches. The CDR3 nucleotides read TGCGCCAGCAGCTTGAATCCACAGGGGGGAGGGGCCAACGTCCTGACTTTC. Translated: CASSLNPQGGGANVLTF.

The J gene is TRBJ2-7, the V gene TRBV29-1, with 7 bases aligning to TRBD2. The CDR3 loop spans 14 amino acids. Germline V lookup: CDR1 SQVTM, CDR2 ANQGSEA. V lost 6 bases to trimming and J lost 0 bases; unmatched junction nucleotides: 8. For the CDR3, the DNA is TGCAGCGTGGCCCCCTCGGGGGGCTCCTACGAGCAGTACTTC. Its protein product is CSVAPSGGSYEQYF.

The V call is TRBV6-6, the J call TRBJ1-1; the D is unclear. The germline V and J ends were trimmed by 0 bases and 11 bases, with 13 bases remaining between them. Germline values: CDR1 MNHNY, CDR2 SVGAGI (reference sequence). This CDR3 contains 13 residues. The CDR3 protein is CASSYSYGWEAFF. CDR3 sequence (DNA): TGTGCCAGCAGTTACTCGTACGGGTGGGAGGCTTTCTTT.

The rearrangement links TRBV7-2 to TRBJ1-5, with D maybe TRBD1 (6 bases). Germline lookup yields CDR1 SGHTA and CDR2 FQGNSA. The CDR3 contains 15 residues. Trimming removed 2 bases from V and 2 bases from J, with 10 bases in between. The CDR3 is CASSLNRVGNQPQHF. For the CDR3, the DNA is TGTGCCAGCAGCTTAAACAGGGTGGGCAATCAGCCCCAGCATTTT.

This clone came up a few times. This chain connects TRBV25-1 to TRBJ2-2; D might be TRBD2 (5 bases). The CDR3 runs 15 residues. Deletions cut 3 bases from V and 2 bases from J, with 10 bases between. Germline V gene lookup returns CDR1 MGHDK and CDR2 SYGVNS. The CDR3 DNA sequence: TGTGCCAGCAGTGAGGTGCGGGTTAACACCGGGGAGCTGTTTTTT. Protein product: CASSEVRVNTGELFF.

This clone has a handful of counts. The gene calls are TRBV7-2 and TRBJ2-7, with TRBD2 identical over 13 bases. This CDR3 region has 17 residues. From germline, CDR1 is SGHTA and CDR2 FQGNSA. CDR3 loop: CARSLGPGTSGNYEQYV. CDR3 bases: TGTGCCAGAAGCTTAGGCCCGGGGACTAGCGGGAACTACGAGCAGTACGTC.

Only a few counts were recorded for this clone. The genes are TRBV5-6 and TRBJ2-7; D perhaps matches TRBD1 (6 bases). The germline V gene encodes CDR1 SGHDT and CDR2 YYEEEE. The CDR3 loop spans 14 amino acids. V lost 0 bases and J lost 0, with 7 bases in between. This chain's CDR3 is CASSLGQDSYEQYF. The CDR3 region has the DNA TGTGCCAGCAGCTTGGGACAGGACTCCTACGAGCAGTACTTC.